A selection of T cell receptor beta chains follows, all from one sample in a study of T cell responses to AZD1222 COVID-19 vaccine. TCRdb's table, derived via immunoSEQ multiplex PCR, lists solely in-frame clones and lacks some. The sample holds about 82,000 clones, roughly 87% seen once. The sample consisted of peripheral blood, taken 28 days after the second AZD1222 dose. Every receptor here comes from an adult who received the AZD1222 COVID-19 vaccine. The CDR3 runs from the conserved cysteine through the conserved F or W. D genes are given only for firm matches. Clone size is shown for a subset of rows, as once, few, many or a class of expanded clone.

J: TRBJ2-7
D: -
V: TRBV2
size: -
CDR3: CASSWGKAYEQYF
DNA: TGTGCCAGCAGTTGGGGTAAGGCCTACGAGCAGTACTTC

J: TRBJ1-3
D: -
V: TRBV19
size: -
CDR3: CASTDPGAWATGNTIYF
DNA: TGTGCCAGTACCGACCCAGGGGCGTGGGCAACTGGAAACACCATATATTTT

J: TRBJ2-3
D: -
V: TRBV2
size: -
CDR3: CASRLTDTQYF
DNA: TGTGCCAGCCGCCTCACAGATACGCAGTATTTT

J: TRBJ2-2
D: TRBD1
V: TRBV5-1
size: -
CDR3: CASSLQGAGTGELFF
DNA: TGCGCCAGCAGCTTGCAGGGGGCCGGCACCGGGGAGCTGTTTTTT

J: TRBJ2-1
D: -
V: TRBV24-1
size: once
CDR3: CATSDFTRGTYNEQFF
DNA: TGTGCCACCAGTGATTTCACAAGGGGGACCTACAATGAGCAGTTCTTC

J: TRBJ1-1
D: -
V: TRBV11-1
size: few
CDR3: CASSVANTEAFF
DNA: TGTGCCAGCAGCGTTGCCAACACTGAAGCTTTCTTT

J: TRBJ1-2
D: -
V: TRBV29-1
size: -
CDR3: CTVRVNYGYTF
DNA: TGCACCGTGCGGGTGAACTATGGCTACACCTTC

J: TRBJ1-3
D: TRBD1
V: TRBV2
size: -
CDR3: CASSGQGGSGNTIYF
DNA: TGTGCCAGCAGTGGACAGGGAGGCTCTGGAAACACCATATATTTT

J: TRBJ2-7
D: -
V: TRBV5-4
size: -
CDR3: CASSKSPERGEQYF
DNA: TGTGCCAGCAGCAAGAGCCCGGAACGGGGTGAGCAGTACTTC

J: TRBJ1-2
D: TRBD1
V: TRBV19
size: -
CDR3: CASSTSGGDNYGYTF
DNA: TGTGCCAGTAGCACCTCAGGGGGCGATAACTATGGCTACACCTTC

J: TRBJ1-1
D: -
V: TRBV19
size: -
CDR3: CASNQLGLNTEAFF
DNA: TGTGCCAGTAACCAGTTGGGATTGAACACTGAAGCTTTCTTT

J: TRBJ1-6
D: -
V: TRBV5-4
size: -
CDR3: CASSRTPTGYNSPLHF
DNA: TGTGCCAGCAGCCGCACACCGACAGGATATAATTCACCCCTCCACTTT

J: TRBJ2-3
D: -
V: TRBV28
size: -
CDR3: CASRVRPGNGPDTQYF
DNA: TGTGCCAGCAGGGTCAGACCAGGGAACGGTCCAGATACGCAGTATTTT

J: TRBJ2-3
D: TRBD2
V: TRBV9
size: once
CDR3: CASSVEPSGGAGDTQYF
DNA: TGTGCCAGCAGCGTAGAGCCTAGCGGGGGGGCCGGAGATACGCAGTATTTT

J: TRBJ1-2
D: -
V: TRBV6-5
size: -
CDR3: CASSYRATNYGYTF
DNA: TGTGCCAGCAGTTATAGGGCAACTAACTATGGCTACACCTTC

J: TRBJ1-4
D: -
V: TRBV12-3/TRBV12-4
size: -
CDR3: CASSFSTNEKLFF
DNA: TGTGCCAGCAGTTTTTCAACTAATGAAAAACTGTTTTTT

J: TRBJ2-3
D: -
V: TRBV6-4
size: -
CDR3: CASSETTDSTDTQYF
DNA: TGTGCCAGCAGTGAAACAACGGACAGCACAGATACGCAGTATTTT

J: TRBJ2-7
D: -
V: TRBV5-1
size: -
CDR3: CASSLGWRTRGYEQYF
DNA: TGCGCCAGCAGCTTGGGTTGGAGGACACGGGGCTACGAGCAGTACTTC

J: TRBJ2-2
D: TRBD2
V: TRBV5-1
size: -
CDR3: CASSYASGGAGELFF
DNA: TGCGCCAGCAGCTACGCTAGCGGGGGGGCCGGGGAGCTGTTTTTT

J: TRBJ1-5
D: -
V: TRBV27
size: -
CDR3: CASSSSLQGISQHF
DNA: TGTGCCAGCAGTTCCTCCTTACAGGGAATATCCCAGCATTTT

J: TRBJ1-2
D: TRBD1
V: TRBV30
size: -
CDR3: CAWSARDRVFVYGYTF
DNA: TGTGCCTGGAGTGCCCGAGACAGGGTGTTCGTCTATGGCTACACCTTC

J: TRBJ1-6
D: -
V: TRBV30
size: -
CDR3: CAWTSNSPLHF
DNA: TGTGCCTGGACCTCGAATTCACCCCTCCACTTT

J: TRBJ1-3
D: -
V: TRBV28
size: -
CDR3: CASSLSIGGGYTIYF
DNA: TGTGCCAGCAGCCTTAGTATCGGCGGAGGCTACACCATATATTTT

J: TRBJ2-1
D: -
V: TRBV7-9
size: -
CDR3: CASSFGDEQFF
DNA: TGTGCCAGCAGCTTTGGTGATGAGCAGTTCTTC

J: TRBJ2-1
D: -
V: TRBV28
size: -
CDR3: CASNRVGNEQFF
DNA: TGTGCCAGCAACCGAGTCGGCAATGAGCAGTTCTTC

J: TRBJ1-2
D: -
V: TRBV30
size: -
CDR3: CAWSGGYGYTF
DNA: TGTGCCTGGAGTGGGGGGTATGGCTACACCTTC

J: TRBJ2-3
D: -
V: TRBV24-1
size: -
CDR3: CATSAPVADTQYF
DNA: TGTGCCACCAGTGCCCCAGTGGCGGATACGCAGTATTTT

J: TRBJ2-5
D: -
V: TRBV5-6
size: -
CDR3: CASSLSGTYVEYF
DNA: TGTGCCAGCAGCCTATCCGGGACTTACGTGGAGTACTTC

J: TRBJ2-7
D: -
V: TRBV28
size: -
CDR3: CASSGVSAEQYF
DNA: TGTGCCAGCAGTGGGGTTTCGGCCGAGCAGTACTTC

J: TRBJ1-1
D: -
V: TRBV12-3/TRBV12-4
size: -
CDR3: CASSLSGRTEAFF
DNA: TGTGCCAGCAGTTTATCAGGGAGGACTGAAGCTTTCTTT

J: TRBJ1-2
D: TRBD1
V: TRBV28
size: once
CDR3: CASSPGGNYGYTF
DNA: TGTGCCAGCAGCCCAGGGGGCAACTATGGCTACACCTTC

J: TRBJ2-7
D: -
V: TRBV13
size: -
CDR3: CASSLVFRGGLDEQYF
DNA: TGTGCCAGCAGCTTAGTTTTCCGTGGGGGTTTGGACGAGCAGTACTTC

J: TRBJ2-7
D: -
V: TRBV2
size: -
CDR3: CASSYSYEQYF
DNA: TGTGCCAGCAGTTACTCCTACGAGCAGTACTTC

J: TRBJ1-1
D: -
V: TRBV6-1
size: -
CDR3: CASIPRGVEEAFF
DNA: TGTGCCAGCATCCCCAGGGGTGTAGAAGAAGCTTTCTTT

J: TRBJ1-6
D: -
V: TRBV19
size: -
CDR3: CASKAGGGANSPLHF
DNA: TGTGCCAGTAAAGCTGGGGGTGGTGCAAATTCACCCCTCCACTTT

J: TRBJ1-4
D: -
V: TRBV19
size: -
CDR3: CASSIGSGAANEKLFF
DNA: TGTGCCAGTAGTATAGGGTCCGGTGCGGCTAATGAAAAACTGTTTTTT

J: TRBJ2-3
D: -
V: TRBV24-1
size: -
CDR3: CATSDSQLTDTQYF
DNA: TGTGCCACCAGTGATTCCCAGCTCACAGATACGCAGTATTTT

J: TRBJ2-3
D: TRBD2
V: TRBV6-5
size: -
CDR3: CARQAGGTDTQYF
DNA: TGTGCCAGACAAGCGGGGGGGACAGATACGCAGTATTTT

J: TRBJ1-3
D: -
V: TRBV3-1/TRBV3-2
size: -
CDR3: CASSQDGRSSGNTIYF
DNA: TGTGCCAGCAGCCAAGACGGACGTAGCTCTGGAAACACCATATATTTT

J: TRBJ1-1
D: -
V: TRBV5-4
size: once
CDR3: CAPPRDKGLRKAFF
DNA: TGTGCCCCCCCCCGGGACAAGGGCTTACGGAAAGCTTTCTTT

J: TRBJ2-7
D: -
V: TRBV7-2
size: -
CDR3: CASSNQVTYEQYF
DNA: TGTGCCAGCAGTAACCAGGTTACCTACGAGCAGTACTTC

J: TRBJ1-4
D: -
V: TRBV7-6
size: once
CDR3: CASSLQQGVGDATNEKLFF
DNA: TGTGCCAGCAGCTTACAACAGGGTGTTGGCGATGCAACTAATGAAAAACTGTTTTTT

J: TRBJ1-6
D: -
V: TRBV19
size: -
CDR3: CASSNWDGNSPLHF
DNA: TGTGCCAGTAGTAACTGGGACGGAAATTCACCCCTCCACTTT

J: TRBJ1-6
D: TRBD1
V: TRBV9
size: -
CDR3: CASSVAPGTGSSPLHF
DNA: TGTGCCAGCAGCGTAGCCCCCGGGACAGGGTCGTCACCCCTCCACTTT

J: TRBJ2-3
D: TRBD2
V: TRBV6-5
size: -
CDR3: CASSRAAGGRDTQYF
DNA: TGTGCCAGCTCGAGGGCGGCGGGGGGTAGAGATACGCAGTATTTT

J: TRBJ2-3
D: -
V: TRBV3-1/TRBV3-2
size: once
CDR3: CASSQSKLGTSGDTQYF
DNA: TGTGCCAGCAGCCAATCCAAACTAGGTACCTCGGGAGATACGCAGTATTTT

J: TRBJ1-3
D: -
V: TRBV7-9
size: -
CDR3: CASSLALGTGNTIYF
DNA: TGTGCCAGCAGCTTAGCGCTTGGAACTGGAAACACCATATATTTT

J: TRBJ1-1
D: -
V: TRBV6-6
size: once
CDR3: CASSSGIMNTEAFF
DNA: TGTGCCAGCAGTTCAGGGATTATGAACACTGAAGCTTTCTTT

J: TRBJ1-6
D: -
V: TRBV7-2
size: -
CDR3: CASSFGPRQGRPNSPLHF
DNA: TGTGCCAGCAGCTTTGGGCCCCGGCAGGGGAGGCCCAATTCACCCCTCCACTTT

J: TRBJ1-5
D: TRBD1
V: TRBV30
size: -
CDR3: CAWSLTAGGSNQPQHF
DNA: TGTGCCTGGAGCCTTACGGCAGGGGGTAGCAATCAGCCCCAGCATTTT

J: TRBJ1-2
D: -
V: TRBV2
size: -
CDR3: CASGFNNYGYTF
DNA: TGTGCCAGCGGTTTCAATAACTATGGCTACACCTTC

J: TRBJ1-3
D: TRBD1
V: TRBV4-3
size: few
CDR3: CASSQDLWDRSGNTIYF
DNA: TGCGCCAGCAGCCAAGATCTGTGGGACAGGTCTGGAAACACCATATATTTT

J: TRBJ1-4
D: -
V: TRBV25-1
size: once
CDR3: CASTKNSATNEKLFF
DNA: TGTGCCAGCACCAAAAACAGCGCAACTAATGAAAAACTGTTTTTT

J: TRBJ1-1
D: TRBD1
V: TRBV2
size: -
CDR3: CASSGTGYGEAFF
DNA: TGTGCCAGCTCCGGGACAGGGTATGGTGAAGCTTTCTTT